The 31 T cell receptor beta chains below were found in one sample sequenced in a study of T cell responses to AZD1222 COVID-19 vaccine. Here immunoSEQ multiplex PCR was the method, and the copy in TCRdb shows in-frame clones only, minus some. The data contain about 75,000 clones, around 88% of them seen just once; the ten biggest clones take up 9% to 10%. Source: peripheral blood, taken 28 days after the second dose of the MenACWY control vaccine. These receptors were taken from an adult who received the MenACWY meningococcal vaccine as a control.

V usage is TRBV30 and J usage is TRBJ1-6; D gene uncertain. The V end was cut by 4 bases, the J end by 10 bases, with 14 bases between. The CDR3 consists of 13 residues. CDR1 is GTSNPN, CDR2 SVGIG, per germline (reference sequence). As DNA, the CDR3 is TGTGCCTGGACCAGTTTGGCCGGGTCACCCCTCCACTTT. Translating gives CAWTSLAGSPLHF.

The chain links TRBV19 to TRBJ2-5; no clear D. Germline V gene sequence: CDR1 LNHDA, CDR2 SQIVND (reference sequence). This CDR3 spans 14 amino acids. With 4 bases removed from V and 0 bases from J, the gap between germline ends came to 9 bases. The DNA for the CDR3 is TGTGCCAGTAGTAGCAGATCGTACCAAGAGACCCAGTACTTC. Amino acid sequence: CASSSRSYQETQYF.

V gene TRBV2 combines with J gene TRBJ1-2; D is ambiguous. The CDR3 spans 13 residues. Trimming took 1 base from V and 1 from J, leaving 4 bases between them. Per germline, CDR1 SNHLY and CDR2 FYNNEI. CDR3 coding DNA: TGTGCCAGCAGTGAAGACATTAACTATGGCTACACCTTC. This codes for CASSEDINYGYTF. Looking up the rest from reference TRBV2 and TRBJ1-2 gives the full variable domain: EPEVTQTPSHQVTQMGQEVILRCVPISNHLYFYWYRQILGQKVEFLVSFYNNEISEKSEIFDDQFSVERPDGSNFTLKIRSTKLEDSAMYFCASSEDINYGYTFGSGTRLTVV.

J is TRBJ2-5 and V is TRBV7-9, with 7 bases aligning to TRBD2. Germline lookup yields CDR1 SEHNR and CDR2 FQNEAQ (reference sequence). The length of the CDR3 is 15 residues. The J segment lost 4 bases and the V segment lost 1 base, leaving 6 bases of the junction unmatched. The CDR3 region has the DNA TGTGCCAGCAGCTTAGGGCTAACGGGAGGAGAGACCCAGTACTTC. Translating it yields CASSLGLTGGETQYF.

The V call is TRBV6-5, the J call TRBJ2-3, with D tentatively TRBD2 (6 bases). Deletions cut 0 bases from V and 3 bases from J, with 13 bases between. Germline V gene sequence: CDR1 MNHEY, CDR2 SVGAGI. This CDR3 comprises 16 residues. The CDR3 DNA is TGTGCCAGCAGTTACTCGAATGGAGGGAGGACAGATACGCAGTATTTT. Translating it yields CASSYSNGGRTDTQYF.

The chain employs TRBV10-3 and TRBJ2-3, with TRBD2 matching over 10 bases. Germline V gives CDR1 ENHRY, CDR2 SYGVKD. The CDR3 totals 14 residues. CDR3 in amino acids: CAASGGTSTDTQYF. CDR3 nucleotide sequence: TGTGCGGCTAGCGGGGGTACAAGCACAGATACGCAGTATTTT.

The chain is built from TRBV6-1 and TRBJ1-2; D ambiguous. This CDR3 comprises 13 residues. The germline V gene has CDR1 MNHNS and CDR2 SASEGT. V lost 3 bases to trimming and J lost 0 bases, with 5 bases between them. The CDR3 reads CASSDGANYGYTF. DNA of the CDR3: TGTGCCAGCAGTGACGGGGCTAACTATGGCTACACCTTC.

The chain uses TRBV7-2 and TRBJ2-3; D remains unclear. The CDR3 extends over 15 amino acids. Per germline, CDR1 SGHTA and CDR2 FQGNSA. V lost 5 bases and J lost 3, with 15 bases in between. The CDR3 nucleotides read TGTGCCAGCAGCCCCCCAACCCTTGGAACAGATACGCAGTATTTT. Translated: CASSPPTLGTDTQYF.

This clone occurred once. This chain joins TRBV6-5 and TRBJ2-6; D uncertain. V lost 5 bases to trimming and J lost 1 base, with 9 bases between them. Germline V gives CDR1 MNHEY, CDR2 SVGAGI. There are 15 residues in the CDR3. CDR3 sequence reads: CASSRLPSGANVLTF. The CDR3 nucleotides are TGTGCCAGCAGTCGGCTACCATCTGGGGCCAACGTCCTGACTTTC.

The rearrangement links TRBV14 to TRBJ1-4, with D possibly being TRBD1 (5 bases). Trimming took 2 bases from V and 8 from J, leaving 9 bases between them. Germline CDR1 is SGHDN and CDR2 is FVKESK. This CDR3 spans 13 amino acids. DNA of the CDR3: TGTGCCAGCAGCCAACAGGGTGGCGAAAAACTGTTTTTT. Protein product: CASSQQGGEKLFF.

The gene calls are TRBV11-2 and TRBJ2-7; TRBD2 matches 10 bases. Germline V lookup: CDR1 SGHAT, CDR2 FQNNGV. The length of the CDR3 is 17 residues. Germline trimming cut 4 bases from V and 4 bases from J; bases unmatched to any gene: 13. CDR3 DNA: TGTGCCAGCAGCTCCTCCTTCCGAGCGGGGGGGCCTTACGAGCAGTACTTC. Its translation: CASSSSFRAGGPYEQYF.

V gene TRBV11-2 combines with J gene TRBJ2-7; TRBD1 aligns across 7 bases. Germline values: CDR1 SGHAT, CDR2 FQNNGV. The CDR3 length is 12 residues. With V trimmed by 5 bases and J by 4 bases, 2 bases remained unmatched. The CDR3 is CASSPTGYEQYF. The CDR3 nucleotides are TGTGCCAGCAGCCCGACAGGGTACGAGCAGTACTTC.

This clone was detected only a few times. V is TRBV29-1 and J is TRBJ2-1; D might be TRBD1 (5 bases). CDR1 SQVTM and CDR2 ANQGSEA come from the germline V gene. Deletions cut 1 base from V and 2 bases from J, with 15 bases between. The CDR3 sequence is 16 residues long. The CDR3 DNA reads TGCAGCGTTGAAGGGACGCAGGGAACCCCCTACAATGAGCAGTTCTTC. Translated, it gives CSVEGTQGTPYNEQFF.

This clone was recorded only once. The V gene is TRBV30, the J gene TRBJ1-1, with D maybe TRBD1 (5 bases). The V gene lost 0 bases and the J gene lost 3 bases, with 8 bases spanning the gap. CDR1 GTSNPN and CDR2 SVGIG come from the germline V gene (reference sequence). This CDR3 region has 13 residues. Here the CDR3 DNA reads TGTGCCTGGAGTGTAATAGGGGACACTGAAGCTTTCTTT. This gives the protein CAWSVIGDTEAFF.

Note on this clone: The DNA is omitted, as the CDR3 cannot be located on it reliably, and the CDR3 follows TCRdb's listing. The J gene is TRBJ1-6, the V gene TRBV21-1. TRBV21-1 is a pseudogene. With termini counted, the CDR3 has 12 amino acids. CDR3 loop: CASSYECSPLHF.

The V call is TRBV7-2, the J call TRBJ2-7; the D gene is possibly TRBD1 (6 bases). Trimming cost V 1 base and J 2 bases, with 9 bases left between them. Germline CDR1 and CDR2: SGHTA and FQGNSA. The CDR3 has 14 residues. The CDR3 sequence is CASSLDPGAYEQYF. CDR3 bases: TGTGCCAGCAGCTTAGATCCAGGGGCCTACGAGCAGTACTTC.

CDR3 residues: CASSLVALMNTEAFF. DNA of the CDR3: TGTGCCAGCAGCTTAGTTGCATTGATGAACACTGAAGCTTTCTTT. The J gene is TRBJ1-1, the V gene TRBV7-9, with D hard to call. CDR1 is SEHNR, CDR2 FQNEAQ, per germline (reference sequence). This CDR3 region has 15 residues. V lost 1 base to trimming and J lost 0 bases, with 9 bases between them. The whole variable domain, filled in from reference TRBV7-9 and TRBJ1-1, reads DTGVSQNPRHKITKRGQNVTFRCDPISEHNRLYWYRQTLGQGPEFLTYFQNEAQLEKSRLLSDRFSAERPKGSFSTLEIQRTEQGDSAMYLCASSLVALMNTEAFFGQGTRLTVV.

This chain links TRBV28 with TRBJ2-1; possibly TRBD1 for D (5 bases). Trimming took off 8 bases at V and 6 bases at J, with 11 bases between the two ends. The germline gives CDR1 MDHEN, CDR2 SYDVKM. The CDR3 runs 12 residues. For the CDR3, the DNA is TGTGCCAGCCAGGGTCTTAGCAATGAGCAGTTCTTC. This translates into CASQGLSNEQFF.

The chain is built from TRBV19 and TRBJ1-2; 8 bases are shared with TRBD1. The CDR3 totals 13 residues. Germline V gene data show CDR1 as LNHDA and CDR2 as SQIVND (reference sequence). With V trimmed by 6 bases and J by 2 bases, 2 bases remained unmatched. CDR3 coding DNA: TGTGCCAGTAGGCGGACAGGGAACTATGGCTACACCTTC. It specifies CASRRTGNYGYTF. Full variable domain (remainder filled in from reference TRBV19 and TRBJ1-2): DGGITQSPKYLFRKEGQNVTLSCEQNLNHDAMYWYRQDPGQGLRLIYYSQIVNDFQKGDIAEGYSVSREKKESFPLTVTSAQKNPTAFYLCASRRTGNYGYTFGSGTRLTVV.

This clone appeared a single time. The chain uses TRBV12-3 or TRBV12-4 and TRBJ1-4, with D unresolved. This CDR3 is built from 12 residues. V was pared by 6 bases and J by 8 bases, with 10 bases between. The CDR3 here is CASRAEGEKLFF. As DNA, the CDR3 is TGTGCCAGCAGGGCCGAAGGGGAAAAACTGTTTTTT.

This clone was recorded once. The genes are TRBV5-1 and TRBJ1-1; 8 positions match TRBD1. There are 14 residues in the CDR3. The V gene's germline CDR1 is SGHRS and CDR2 YFSETQ. Unmatched junction bases numbered 5, after V lost 2 bases and J lost 5 bases. DNA for the CDR3: TGCGCCAGCAGCTTCAGGGGGCAGGGAACTGAAGCTTTCTTT. Translating it yields CASSFRGQGTEAFF.

This chain connects TRBV28 to TRBJ1-1; D not resolved. V lost 8 bases to trimming and J lost 3 bases, with 10 bases between them. Germline CDR1 reads MDHEN; CDR2 reads SYDVKM. The CDR3 loop spans 12 amino acids. CDR3 sequence (DNA): TGTGCCAGCTCTGGACGGGACACTGAAGCTTTCTTT. Its translation: CASSGRDTEAFF. Looking up the rest from reference TRBV28 and TRBJ1-1 gives the full variable domain: DVKVTQSSRYLVKRTGEKVFLECVQDMDHENMFWYRQDPGLGLRLIYFSYDVKMKEKGDIPEGYSVSREKKERFSLILESASTNQTSMYLCASSGRDTEAFFGQGTRLTVV.

The chain links TRBV19 to TRBJ2-5; tentatively, D is TRBD1 (5 bases). CDR3 length equals 13 residues. V dropped 6 bases and J dropped 1 base, with 9 bases sitting between them. Germline loops: CDR1 LNHDA, CDR2 SQIVND (reference sequence). The CDR3 spells CASRRGPQETQYF. CDR3 coding DNA: TGTGCCAGTAGAAGGGGCCCCCAAGAGACCCAGTACTTC. Using reference TRBV19 and TRBJ2-5 for the parts outside the CDR3, the full variable domain is DGGITQSPKYLFRKEGQNVTLSCEQNLNHDAMYWYRQDPGQGLRLIYYSQIVNDFQKGDIAEGYSVSREKKESFPLTVTSAQKNPTAFYLCASRRGPQETQYFGPGTRLLVL.

V and J are TRBV9 and TRBJ1-1; a possible D gene is TRBD1 (6 bases). V was trimmed by 3 bases and J by 3 bases, leaving 18 bases between them. Germline-derived CDR1 and CDR2 are SGDLS and YYNGEE. The CDR3 has 16 amino acids. CDR3 residues: CASSEGSQGRDTEAFF. CDR3 nucleotide sequence: TGTGCCAGCAGCGAGGGATCACAGGGTAGAGACACTGAAGCTTTCTTT.

The rearrangement uses TRBV9 and TRBJ2-1; perhaps TRBD1 as D (5 bases). The germline gives CDR1 SGDLS, CDR2 YYNGEE. Trimming took off 4 bases at V and 2 bases at J, with 16 bases between the two ends. The CDR3 is made up of 16 amino acids. CDR3 sequence: CASSLRSRQTYNEQFF. CDR3 in DNA: TGTGCCAGCAGCTTAAGAAGTAGACAGACCTACAATGAGCAGTTCTTC. Combining the CDR3 with reference TRBV9 and TRBJ2-1 gives the whole variable domain DSGVTQTPKHLITATGQRVTLRCSPRSGDLSVYWYQQSLDQGLQFLIQYYNGEERAKGNILERFSAQQFPDLHSELNLSSLELGDSALYFCASSLRSRQTYNEQFFGPGTRLTVL.

The V gene is TRBV28, the J gene TRBJ2-5; possible D gene TRBD1, 7 bases. With 2 bases removed from V and 2 bases from J, the gap between germline ends came to 9 bases. CDR3 length: 14 amino acids. Germline V gene sequence: CDR1 MDHEN, CDR2 SYDVKM. CDR3 residues: CASSLAGGQETQYF. In DNA form, the CDR3 reads TGTGCCAGCAGTTTAGCAGGGGGGCAAGAGACCCAGTACTTC.

In DNA, the CDR3 is TGTGCCAGTAGTCCGCCAGGGATGGTTGACCAGCCCCAGCATTTT. Translation: CASSPPGMVDQPQHF. V is TRBV19 and J is TRBJ1-5; D is perhaps TRBD1 (5 bases). The V and J ends lost 5 bases and 7 bases respectively, with 18 bases between them. Germline V lookup: CDR1 LNHDA, CDR2 SQIVND (reference sequence). The CDR3 has 15 residues. Variable domain in full (rest from reference TRBV19 and TRBJ1-5): DGGITQSPKYLFRKEGQNVTLSCEQNLNHDAMYWYRQDPGQGLRLIYYSQIVNDFQKGDIAEGYSVSREKKESFPLTVTSAQKNPTAFYLCASSPPGMVDQPQHFGDGTRLSIL.

The chain combines TRBV4-3 with TRBJ1-6; 7 positions match TRBD1. The CDR3 has 16 amino acids. CDR1 LGHNA and CDR2 YSLEER come from the germline V gene. V was pared by 5 bases and J by 3 bases, with 7 bases of the junction left unmatched. This CDR3 reads CASSKRGTVYNSPLHF. The DNA for the CDR3 is TGCGCCAGCAGCAAAAGGGGGACAGTCTATAATTCACCCCTCCACTTT.

The chain combines TRBV6-2 or TRBV6-3 with TRBJ1-2; 9 bases line up with TRBD1. Germline CDR1 is MNHEY and CDR2 is SVGEGT. The trim removed 5 bases at V and 0 bases at J, leaving 1 base unmatched. This CDR3 is 14 amino acids long. The CDR3 is CASSRQGANYGYTF. The CDR3 DNA reads TGTGCCAGCAGTCGACAGGGGGCTAACTATGGCTACACCTTC.

This clone occurred a few times. J is TRBJ1-5 and V is TRBV27; D is unclear. This CDR3 contains 13 residues. In germline, CDR1 is MNHEY, CDR2 SMNVEV (reference sequence). Trimming pared 5 bases from V and 5 bases from J, leaving 10 bases between. DNA of the CDR3: TGTGCCAGCAGTCCATCGGGCCATCAGCCCCAGCATTTT. It is translated as CASSPSGHQPQHF.

The chain combines TRBV19 with TRBJ1-1; D ambiguous. The CDR3 spans 14 residues. CDR1 is LNHDA and CDR2 is SQIVND in the germline V gene (reference sequence). Trimming pared 4 bases from V and 1 base from J, leaving 10 bases between. CDR3 bases: TGTGCCAGTAGTACGAGTTCGGAGAACACTGAAGCTTTCTTT. Residues: CASSTSSENTEAFF.